This T cell receptor (beta chain) was captured in a study of response to subunit inactivated influenza vaccine. The CDR3 has 16 amino acids. Germline trimming cut 4 bases from V and 4 bases from J; bases unmatched to any gene: 12. The germline V gene has CDR1 SQVTM and CDR2 ANQGSEA. TCRdb re-called the RT-PCR reads with MiXCR, one entry per CDR3 protein. Of a few hundred thousand distinct CDR3 sequences in the sample, more than 7% are singletons; the top ten hold around 13%. Study-level findings and limits: Each seasonal flu vaccination may recruit only limited new T cells, authors suggested.

This clonotype appeared a few times. The antigen is not known. Material: PBMCs from blood, obtained approximately 25 months after vaccination. J is TRBJ1-4 and V is TRBV29-1; 7 bases map to TRBD1. This receptor was taken from a man aged 50 to 75 who received an inactivated influenza vaccine. Here the CDR3 reads CSVVGTEGANNEKLFF. CDR3 in DNA: TGCAGCGTTGTGGGGACGGAGGGGGCTAATAATGAAAAACTGTTTTTT.